A single sample is the source of the 30 T cell receptor beta chains below, sequenced in a study of monozygotic twins with inflammatory bowel disease (dated by TCRdb to the late 2010s). The library was produced with 5' RACE. Sequenced using an Illumina HiSeq 2500. Once TCRdb had reprocessed the reads, it stored one entry per CDR3 protein sequence and supplied no DNA. Per the sample table, the count is 88,000 or so distinct CDR3 sequences. The ten top clones hold 6.5% to 9% of the sample. Source material: blood. Every receptor here comes from a human donor with ulcerative colitis or Crohn's disease, or a healthy co-twin of an affected twin (not recorded which).

The chain has TRBV7-9 and TRBJ2-1; without DNA, the TCRdb call of TRBD2 cannot be checked. The CDR3 spans 16 residues. CDR1 SEHNR and CDR2 FQNEAQ come from the germline V gene (reference sequence). The CDR3 is CASSTKTSGVYNEQFF.

The chain has TRBV5-1 and TRBJ2-5. The CDR3 contains 14 residues. CDR1 and CDR2 (germline): SGHRS, YFSETQ. CDR3 amino acids: CASSPLEIGETQYF.

The chain links TRBV20-1 to TRBJ1-6; TCRdb indicates TRBD1, and absent DNA this call remains unverified. Germline V CDR1 and CDR2: DFQATT, SNEGSKA (reference sequence). This CDR3 is built from 14 residues. CDR3 sequence: CSAPAGRLNSPLHF.

The rearrangement links TRBV20-1 to TRBJ2-4; TCRdb lists TRBD2, though no DNA is available to test this call. This CDR3 is built from 19 residues. Per the germline V gene, CDR1 is DFQATT and CDR2 is SNEGSKA (reference sequence). The CDR3 reads CSASRREGTVSRANNIQYF.

The chain combines TRBV7-7 with TRBJ2-5; no DNA is available, so the TRBD1 call from TCRdb remains unchecked. Germline CDR1 is SSHAT and CDR2 is FNYEAQ (reference sequence). There are 15 residues in the CDR3. CDR3 loop: CASSLSPGGEETQYF. The complete variable domain, with remaining parts taken from reference TRBV7-7 and TRBJ2-5, reads GAGVSQSPRYKVTKRGQDVTLRCDPISSHATLYWYQQALGQGPEFLTYFNYEAQPDKSGLPSDRFSAERPEGSISTLTIQRTEQRDSAMYRCASSLSPGGEETQYFGPGTRLLVL.

The genes are TRBV5-1 and TRBJ2-1; TCRdb designates TRBD2, a call that cannot be tested without DNA. The CDR3 loop spans 18 amino acids. Germline CDR1 and CDR2: SGHRS and YFSETQ. This CDR3 reads CASSLGLAGGRLYNEQFF.

V gene TRBV3-1 combines with J gene TRBJ2-7; TCRdb's D call of TRBD1 is untestable without DNA. CDR3 length: 15 amino acids. The germline V gene encodes CDR1 LGHDT and CDR2 YNNKEL (reference sequence). The CDR3 sequence: CASSQDPGTAYEQYF.

This chain links TRBV5-1 with TRBJ2-7; TCRdb's assignment of TRBD1 cannot be checked, as there is no DNA. The CDR3 sequence is 14 residues long. CDR1 and CDR2 from the germline V gene are SGHRS and YFSETQ. This CDR3 is CASSFGGTTYEQYF. Complete variable domain (other parts from reference TRBV5-1 and TRBJ2-7): KAGVTQTPRYLIKTRGQQVTLSCSPISGHRSVSWYQQTPGQGLQFLFEYFSETQRNKGNFPGRFSGRQFSNSRSEMNVSTLELGDSALYLCASSFGGTTYEQYFGPGTRLTVT.

The CDR3 is CASSIEWTGSREQFF. J is TRBJ2-1 and V is TRBV7-2; there is no DNA to check the TCRdb D call of TRBD2. Germline CDR1 is SGHTA and CDR2 is FQGNSA. The CDR3 length is 15 residues. The full variable domain, its missing parts supplied by reference TRBV7-2 and TRBJ2-1, is GAGVSQSPSNKVTEKGKDVELRCDPISGHTALYWYRQSLGQGLEFLIYFQGNSAPDKSGLPSDRFSAERTGGSVSTLTIQRTQQEDSAVYLCASSIEWTGSREQFFGPGTRLTVL.

V usage is TRBV5-6 and J usage is TRBJ1-5; lacking DNA, the TRBD1 call made by TCRdb goes unchecked. CDR1 is SGHDT and CDR2 is YYEEEE in the germline V gene. The CDR3 loop spans 16 amino acids. The CDR3 here is CASSLGDRGGNQPQHF.

The chain uses TRBV23-1 and TRBJ2-3; there is no DNA to check the TCRdb D call of TRBD2. TRBV23-1 is annotated as an ORF whose role is uncertain. The CDR3 is 16 residues long. The CDR3 protein is CASSPIRARSTDTQYF.

The chain couples TRBV12-3 or TRBV12-4 to TRBJ2-7; the D gene TCRdb calls, TRBD1, cannot be checked with no DNA. The CDR3 has 15 amino acids. This chain's CDR3 is CASRGDREGSYEQYF.

The genes are TRBV6-1 and TRBJ1-1; TCRdb reports TRBD1, a call that lacks DNA to check it against. Germline lookup yields CDR1 MNHNS and CDR2 SASEGT. The CDR3 has 15 residues. The chain's CDR3 is CASTRKGQMNTEAFF.

The J gene is TRBJ1-6, the V gene TRBV7-8; no DNA is available, so the TRBD1 call from TCRdb remains unchecked. The CDR3 is made up of 18 amino acids. Per germline, CDR1 SGHVS and CDR2 FQNEAQ. CDR3 protein: CASKSGTVISSYNSPLHF.

J is TRBJ2-3 and V is TRBV20-1; TCRdb's D call, TRBD1, is unchecked because there is no DNA. The CDR3 consists of 14 residues. Germline V gene data show CDR1 as DFQATT and CDR2 as SNEGSKA (reference sequence). CDR3 residues: CSASRGEGTDTQYF.

The chain is built from TRBV20-1 and TRBJ2-3; TCRdb's D call of TRBD2 is untestable without DNA. The CDR3 spans 15 residues. Germline CDR1 and CDR2: DFQATT and SNEGSKA (reference sequence). The CDR3 loop reads CSASLRGGHTDTQYF.

The rearrangement joins TRBV10-3 to TRBJ1-1; TCRdb calls TRBD1, which cannot be checked without DNA. Germline loops: CDR1 ENHRY, CDR2 SYGVKD. This CDR3 has 13 amino acids. The CDR3: CAIRERQPTEAFF.

The genes are TRBV7-8 and TRBJ1-4. This CDR3 has 16 amino acids. The germline V gene has CDR1 SGHVS and CDR2 FQNEAQ. CDR3: CASSFRAGRRNEKLFF.

The chain has TRBV4-1 and TRBJ2-2; TCRdb picks TRBD1, but there is no DNA to check that call. The CDR3 covers 14 residues. The germline V gene has CDR1 MGHRA and CDR2 YSYEKL. The CDR3 loop reads CASSSGQYTGELFF.

V usage is TRBV6-5 and J usage is TRBJ1-2; TCRdb proposes TRBD1, but this gene call is untestable without DNA. The CDR3 length is 13 residues. Germline V CDR1 and CDR2: MNHEY, SVGAGI. CDR3 residues: CASSFGSQGGYTF.

V is TRBV19 and J is TRBJ1-1; TCRdb picks TRBD1, but there is no DNA to check that call. Germline values: CDR1 LNHDA, CDR2 SQIVND (reference sequence). There are 13 residues in the CDR3. The CDR3 here is CASSPRQGAEAFF.

The chain joins TRBV5-1 to TRBJ2-2. Germline V gene lookup returns CDR1 SGHRS and CDR2 YFSETQ. The CDR3 extends over 14 amino acids. CDR3 protein: CASKTGPTTGELFF.

The V call is TRBV15, the J call TRBJ1-6; the D gene TCRdb calls, TRBD1, cannot be checked with no DNA. The CDR3 runs 18 residues. In germline, CDR1 is LNHNV, CDR2 YYDKDF (reference sequence). CDR3 amino acids: CATSRDRDSSSYNSPLHF.

The chain uses TRBV6-1 and TRBJ2-3; TCRdb lists TRBD2, though no DNA is available to test this call. Germline loops: CDR1 MNHNS, CDR2 SASEGT. The CDR3 length is 15 residues. CDR3 in amino acids: CASRRLAPSTDTQYF.

The chain uses TRBV6-1 and TRBJ2-1; TCRdb's assignment of TRBD1 cannot be checked, as there is no DNA. The CDR3 extends over 16 amino acids. Germline CDR1 and CDR2: MNHNS and SASEGT. CDR3 region: CASSPPGLLGYNEQFF.

This sequence joins TRBV29-1 and TRBJ2-1; TCRdb selects TRBD1, and the lack of DNA leaves this call unchecked. The CDR3 length is 12 residues. Germline values: CDR1 SQVTM, CDR2 ANQGSEA. CDR3: CSVAPRGNEQFF.

The V and J genes are TRBV7-2 and TRBJ1-2; the TCRdb call, TRBD1, lacks DNA for checking. The CDR3 is made up of 14 amino acids. From germline, CDR1 is SGHTA and CDR2 FQGNSA. This CDR3 is CASSSQGQGYGYTF.

V gene TRBV20-1 combines with J gene TRBJ1-3. The CDR3 consists of 15 residues. Per germline, CDR1 DFQATT and CDR2 SNEGSKA (reference sequence). The CDR3 sequence is CSAGEASNYGNTIYF.

CDR3: CASSAGPQIVHEQYF. The chain joins TRBV5-1 to TRBJ2-7; TCRdb's assignment of TRBD1 cannot be checked, as there is no DNA. This CDR3 spans 15 amino acids. Germline V CDR1 and CDR2: SGHRS, YFSETQ.

The V and J genes are TRBV20-1 and TRBJ2-1; TCRdb returns TRBD2, unconfirmable since there is no DNA. Germline CDR1 is DFQATT and CDR2 is SNEGSKA (reference sequence). This CDR3 spans 14 amino acids. This CDR3 is CSVVGAGGYNEQFF.